The 18 T cell receptor beta chains in this list originate from one sample, sequenced in a study of blood T cell repertoires in COVID-19 (dated by TCRdb to about 2020). Libraries were constructed by the immunoSEQ multiplex PCR assay. TCRdb stores this immuneACCESS table with in-frame sequences only. Part of the clones is absent; in the studies checked, under half of the shortfall reflects unresolved V genes, and no reason is known for the rest. This sample is represented by 45,000 to 55,000 clones; 90% of them were singletons. Over 2.5% of the sample is taken by the ten largest. Sequences were obtained from peripheral blood. These receptors all come from a human donor in a cohort sampled during active COVID-19.

This chain joins TRBV11-2 and TRBJ2-1; the match to TRBD2 covers 8 bases. The CDR3 is made up of 15 amino acids. V was pared by 4 bases and J by 9 bases, with 11 bases of the junction left unmatched. The germline CDR1 and CDR2 sequences are SGHAT and FQNNGV. CDR3: CASSSLYGRAAEQFF. CDR3 nucleotides: TGTGCCAGCAGCTCCTTATACGGGAGGGCCGCTGAGCAGTTCTTC.

The chain combines TRBV28 with TRBJ2-7, with 7 positions matching TRBD1. This CDR3 has 16 amino acids. V lost 10 bases and J lost 12; bases outside the gene matches: 27. Germline-derived CDR1 and CDR2 are MDHEN and SYDVKM. CDR3 nucleotide sequence: TGTGCCACCGCCCTTCCCACAGTGGGAACGCCGGGACAGATGTACTTC. This gives the protein CATALPTVGTPGQMYF.

V is TRBV28 and J is TRBJ2-5; tentative D call: TRBD2 (8 bases). With 5 bases removed from V and 3 bases from J, the gap between germline ends came to 19 bases. This CDR3 spans 16 amino acids. Germline V gene lookup returns CDR1 MDHEN and CDR2 SYDVKM. CDR3: CASSPSGGGRKETQYF. The CDR3, as DNA: TGTGCCAGCAGTCCTTCGGGAGGGGGCAGAAAAGAGACCCAGTACTTC.

The J gene is TRBJ2-1, the V gene TRBV28, with 8 bases lining up with TRBD2. Trimming cost V 7 bases and J 7 bases; bases outside gene matches: 12. Germline loops: CDR1 MDHEN, CDR2 SYDVKM. The CDR3 runs to 15 residues. The CDR3 is CASTPSSGSKNEQFF. The CDR3 DNA follows: TGTGCCAGCACCCCCTCGAGCGGGAGCAAAAATGAGCAGTTCTTC.

The chain recombines TRBV18 with TRBJ2-1; 11 nucleotides match TRBD2. Germline loops: CDR1 KGHSH, CDR2 LQKENI. V shed 3 bases and J 9 bases; nucleotides not matched to a gene: 13. This CDR3 is built from 17 residues. CDR3 coding DNA: TGTGCCAGCTCACCTCCATCTTTAGCGGGAGGGCCCAGTGAGCAGTTCTTC. This codes for CASSPPSLAGGPSEQFF.

CDR3 in DNA: TGTGCCAGCAGCTTGAGACAGGACGAGCAGTACTTC. It is translated as CASSLRQDEQYF. The chain employs TRBV11-2 and TRBJ2-7; possible D gene TRBD1, 6 bases. From germline, CDR1 is SGHAT and CDR2 FQNNGV. The V and J ends lost 3 bases and 5 bases respectively, with 8 bases between them. There are 12 residues in the CDR3.

The chain is built from TRBV4-1 and TRBJ2-2, with unresolved D. The CDR3 extends over 15 amino acids. V dropped 1 base and J dropped 3 bases, with 9 bases sitting between them. The germline V gene encodes CDR1 MGHRA and CDR2 YSYEKL. CDR3 protein: CASSQGGTYTGELFF. The CDR3 DNA reads as TGCGCCAGCAGCCAAGGTGGCACCTACACCGGGGAGCTGTTTTTT.

V is TRBV19 and J is TRBJ1-6; TRBD1 matches at 7 bases. V shed 5 bases and J 7 bases; nucleotides not matched to a gene: 5. This CDR3 is 14 amino acids long. Germline assignment: CDR1 LNHDA and CDR2 SQIVND (reference sequence). In nucleotides, the CDR3 is TGTGCCAGTAGTTCCGGGACAGTAAATTCACCCCTCCACTTT. Protein sequence: CASSSGTVNSPLHF. Looking up the rest from reference TRBV19 and TRBJ1-6 gives the full variable domain: DGGITQSPKYLFRKEGQNVTLSCEQNLNHDAMYWYRQDPGQGLRLIYYSQIVNDFQKGDIAEGYSVSREKKESFPLTVTSAQKNPTAFYLCASSSGTVNSPLHFGNGTRLTVT.

V usage is TRBV9 and J usage is TRBJ1-4, with D possibly being TRBD1 (5 bases). The CDR3 totals 15 residues. Trimming cost V 4 bases and J 12 bases, with 22 bases left between them. CDR1 and CDR2 (germline): SGDLS, YYNGEE. The CDR3: CASSPYRRIEVELFF. The CDR3 nucleotides are TGTGCCAGCAGCCCTTACAGGCGAATCGAAGTTGAACTGTTTTTT.

J is TRBJ1-5 and V is TRBV29-1; possible D gene TRBD1, 5 bases. The CDR3 is made up of 13 amino acids. Germline V gene sequence: CDR1 SQVTM, CDR2 ANQGSEA. The V end was cut by 4 bases, the J end by 3 bases, with 10 bases between. Here the CDR3 DNA reads TGCAGCGTTGTAACAGGCCCCAATCAGCCCCAGCATTTT. Translating it yields CSVVTGPNQPQHF.

The CDR3 nucleotides read TGTGCCAGCAGCCCCAGGAAGACAGGGACTGAAGCTTTCTTT. It specifies CASSPRKTGTEAFF. The gene calls are TRBV13 and TRBJ1-1, with 7 bases fitting TRBD1. This CDR3 spans 14 amino acids. CDR1 is PRHDT, CDR2 FYEKMQ, per germline (reference sequence). After removal of 5 bases from V and 5 bases from J, the junction contained 8 bases not matched to a gene.

The chain joins TRBV3-1 (or the pseudogene TRBV3-2) to TRBJ2-1; 11 positions agree with TRBD2. V trimming: 2 bases; J trimming: 4 bases; junction bases outside the gene matches: 7. Germline V CDR1 and CDR2: LGHDT, YNNKEL (reference sequence). This CDR3 is 17 amino acids long. CDR3 residues: CASSQSITSGRYNEQFF. In DNA form, the CDR3 reads TGTGCCAGCAGCCAATCAATTACTAGCGGGAGATACAATGAGCAGTTCTTC.

The chain has TRBV4-1 and TRBJ2-1; 7 nucleotides agree with TRBD2. The germline V gene has CDR1 MGHRA and CDR2 YSYEKL. The CDR3 has 18 amino acids. V lost 0 bases, J lost 2 bases, and 10 bases stayed unmatched. The CDR3 DNA reads as TGCGCCAGCAGCCAAGAAGCGGGGAAGAGCGGTACCTACAATGAGCAGTTCTTC. It codes for CASSQEAGKSGTYNEQFF.

The chain combines TRBV19 with TRBJ1-2, with TRBD1 matching over 9 bases. This CDR3 is built from 14 residues. CDR1 is LNHDA and CDR2 is SQIVND in the germline V gene (reference sequence). Trimming at V came to 4 bases and at J to 5 bases, leaving 5 bases not matched to a gene. The CDR3 region is CASSTNRGLYGYTF. Here the CDR3 DNA reads TGTGCCAGTAGTACTAACAGGGGGCTTTATGGCTACACCTTC.

The chain links TRBV24-1 to TRBJ2-3, with 14 bases aligning to TRBD2. The CDR3 loop spans 18 amino acids. J lost 2 bases, V lost 3 bases, and 6 bases had no gene match. CDR1 is KGHDR, CDR2 SFDVKD, per germline. The CDR3 reads CATSDAGLAGEITDTQYF. CDR3 DNA: TGTGCCACCAGTGATGCGGGACTAGCGGGAGAAATCACAGATACGCAGTATTTT.

V usage is TRBV29-1 and J usage is TRBJ2-7; D is undetermined. V lost 6 bases and J lost 4, with 10 bases in between. Germline V gene sequence: CDR1 SQVTM, CDR2 ANQGSEA. CDR3 length: 11 residues. The CDR3 DNA reads as TGCAGCGTCGCCCACGAGTACGAGCAGTACTTC. Translation gives CSVAHEYEQYF.

This chain links TRBV28 with TRBJ1-3, with 7 positions matching TRBD1. V was pared by 8 bases and J by 2 bases, with 6 bases of the junction left unmatched. The CDR3 consists of 14 residues. CDR1 is MDHEN, CDR2 SYDVKM, per germline. The CDR3 coding sequence is TGTGCCAGCGGCAGACAGGGTCCTGGAAACACCATATATTTT. Protein: CASGRQGPGNTIYF.

The gene calls are TRBV6-5 and TRBJ1-1, with D tentatively TRBD1 (6 bases). The CDR3 is made up of 14 amino acids. Trimming cost V 8 bases and J 1 base, with 14 bases left between them. In germline, CDR1 is MNHEY, CDR2 SVGAGI. The CDR3 DNA sequence: TGTGCCAGCCGGTCGCAGGGGCCGAACACTGAAGCTTTCTTT. Its protein product is CASRSQGPNTEAFF.